A selection of T cell receptor beta chains follows, all from one sample in a study of human T cells and chemical hapten exposure. TCRdb re-derived calls from the RACE reads in MiXCR, one entry per CDR3 protein. This table holds roughly 120,000 distinct CDR3 sequences, approximately 9.5% found once. Sequenced input: whole blood. The receptors shown here come from a male donor in good health. Some clones in this sample may be carry-over from other donors' samples. Each CDR3 is given with its conserved first and last residue. The D gene is left open where the match is weak. Size is stated for part of the rows, as once, few or many counts, or as a class when the clone is expanded.

CDR3 | DNA | size | J | D | V
CASSYSAGTGELFF | TGTGCCAGCAGTTACTCGGCGGGCACCGGGGAGCTGTTTTTT | few | TRBJ2-2 | . | TRBV6-5
CASSYWPGSGNTIYF | TGCGCCAGCAGCTACTGGCCAGGCTCTGGAAACACCATATATTTT | . | TRBJ1-3 | . | TRBV5-1
CASSLQTDTQYF | TGTGCCAGCAGCTTACAAACAGATACGCAGTATTTT | . | TRBJ2-3 | . | TRBV7-2
CASRDQGAEQFF | TGTGCCAGCAGGGATCAGGGTGCTGAGCAGTTCTTC | few | TRBJ2-1 | . | TRBV12-3/TRBV12-4
CASSHLREQGGSYGYTF | TGCGCCAGCAGCCACCTGAGGGAACAGGGGGGTAGCTATGGCTACACCTTC | . | TRBJ1-2 | TRBD1 | TRBV4-1
CASSGWRANEQYF | TGTGCCAGCAGCGGTTGGCGGGCGAACGAGCAGTACTTC | few | TRBJ2-7 | . | TRBV11-2
CSVVSLHQTPGEQFF | TGCAGCGTTGTGAGTTTGCACCAAACACCGGGGGAGCAGTTCTTC | . | TRBJ2-1 | . | TRBV29-1
CASRAPLAGFTSSYEQYF | TGCGCCAGCAGGGCACCCCTAGCGGGGTTTACCAGCTCCTACGAGCAGTACTTC | . | TRBJ2-7 | TRBD2 | TRBV10-2
CSARDGASGGADPSYEQYF | TGCAGTGCTAGAGACGGGGCTAGCGGGGGAGCCGACCCCTCCTACGAGCAGTACTTC | few | TRBJ2-7 | TRBD2 | TRBV20-1
CASSYKGTATEAFF | TGTGCCAGCAGTTACAAGGGTACTGCTACTGAAGCTTTCTTT | . | TRBJ1-1 | . | TRBV6-5
CASRGRTGHYEQYF | TGTGCCAGCAGGGGGCGGACAGGCCACTACGAGCAGTACTTC | many | TRBJ2-7 | TRBD1 | TRBV2
CASSFTGTGVHEQYF | TGTGCCAGCAGTTTTACCGGGACAGGGGTCCACGAGCAGTACTTC | few | TRBJ2-7 | TRBD1 | TRBV6-6
CSARSGVTTDTQYF | TGCAGTGCTAGGAGTGGGGTCACGACAGATACGCAGTATTTT | few | TRBJ2-3 | . | TRBV20-1
CASSYSRGREKLFF | TGTGCCAGCAGTTACTCCAGGGGGCGTGAAAAACTGTTTTTT | few | TRBJ1-4 | TRBD1 | TRBV6-5
CSATPRAGGSNEQFF | TGCAGTGCTACCCCTCGAGCGGGGGGCTCTAATGAGCAGTTCTTC | many | TRBJ2-1 | TRBD2 | TRBV20-1
CASSEGQPRSPLHF | TGTGCCAGCTCAGAGGGACAGCCTAGGTCACCCCTCCACTTT | few | TRBJ1-6 | TRBD1 | TRBV18
CASSIGVSTDTQYF | TGTGCCAGCAGTATTGGGGTTAGCACAGATACGCAGTATTTT | few | TRBJ2-3 | . | TRBV6-4
CASSRGQASSGANVLTF | TGTGCCAGCAGTAGGGGACAGGCGAGCTCTGGGGCCAACGTCCTGACTTTC | few | TRBJ2-6 | TRBD1 | TRBV6-6
CASSQLRDRARSGNQPQHF | TGTGCCAGCAGCCAGCTCCGGGACAGGGCTCGTTCGGGCAATCAGCCCCAGCATTTT | many | TRBJ1-5 | TRBD1 | TRBV25-1
CASSLVSGGDTQYF | TGCGCCAGCAGTCTAGTATCAGGCGGAGATACGCAGTATTTT | . | TRBJ2-3 | . | TRBV5-1
CASSWGGGTRHSGANVLTF | TGTGCCAGCAGCTGGGGTGGGGGGACTAGACACTCTGGGGCCAACGTCCTGACTTTC | few | TRBJ2-6 | TRBD2 | TRBV7-3
CSVSMSSGRLRFF | TGCAGCGTAAGTATGTCCTCAGGGCGTCTCCGGTTCTTC | many | TRBJ2-1 | . | TRBV29-1
CASSERWTGVEQYF | TGCGCCAGCAGCGAGCGGTGGACAGGGGTCGAGCAGTACTTC | . | TRBJ2-7 | TRBD1 | TRBV5-1
CASRQNMNEQFF | TGCGCCAGCAGACAGAATATGAATGAGCAGTTCTTC | many | TRBJ2-1 | . | TRBV5-1
CASSLSGVPYEQYF | TGTGCCAGCAGTTTAAGCGGGGTCCCCTACGAGCAGTACTTC | few | TRBJ2-7 | TRBD2 | TRBV28
CASSADTVNPGELFF | TGTGCCAGCAGCGCTGACACTGTCAACCCCGGGGAGCTGTTTTTT | many | TRBJ2-2 | . | TRBV9
CASSSERGWVEYEQYF | TGTGCCAGCAGCTCCGAGCGGGGGTGGGTGGAATACGAGCAGTACTTC | many | TRBJ2-7 | TRBD2 | TRBV7-2
CASSQVAGSRDTQYF | TGTGCCAGCAGCCAAGTAGCGGGGTCCAGGGATACGCAGTATTTT | . | TRBJ2-3 | TRBD2 | TRBV3-1
CSVWGQSSYNEQFF | TGCAGCGTTTGGGGGCAGAGCTCCTACAATGAGCAGTTCTTC | few | TRBJ2-1 | . | TRBV29-1
CASSDGTSGGATDTQYF | TGTGCCAGCAGTGACGGGACTAGCGGGGGGGCCACAGATACGCAGTATTTT | many | TRBJ2-3 | TRBD2 | TRBV6-4
CASSFGRDRQQYF | TGTGCCAGCAGTTTTGGCAGGGACCGTCAGCAGTACTTC | few | TRBJ2-7 | . | TRBV27
CASSPGRVNEKLFF | TGTGCCAGCAGTCCGGGACGGGTCAATGAAAAACTGTTTTTT | many | TRBJ1-4 | . | TRBV12-3/TRBV12-4
CASSEVRSSGNTIYF | TGTGCCAGCAGTGAAGTTCGGAGCTCTGGAAACACCATATATTTT | few | TRBJ1-3 | . | TRBV6-1
CASRGRTDTGELFF | TGTGCCAGCAGGGGGAGGACGGACACCGGGGAGCTGTTTTTT | few | TRBJ2-2 | . | TRBV6-5
CSVDSIMGTLF | TGCAGCGTTGACTCCATCATGGGAACCCTCTTC | many | TRBJ2-7 | . | TRBV29-1